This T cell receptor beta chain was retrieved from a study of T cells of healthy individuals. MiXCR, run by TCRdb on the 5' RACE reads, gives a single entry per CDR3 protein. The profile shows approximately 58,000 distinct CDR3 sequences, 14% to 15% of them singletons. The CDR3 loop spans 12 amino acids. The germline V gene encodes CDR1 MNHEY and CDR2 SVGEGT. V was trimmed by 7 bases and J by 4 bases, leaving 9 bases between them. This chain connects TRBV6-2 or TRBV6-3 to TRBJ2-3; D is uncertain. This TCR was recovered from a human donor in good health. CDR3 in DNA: TGTGCCAGCACCAACGGCCCAGATACGCAGTATTTT. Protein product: CASTNGPDTQYF.